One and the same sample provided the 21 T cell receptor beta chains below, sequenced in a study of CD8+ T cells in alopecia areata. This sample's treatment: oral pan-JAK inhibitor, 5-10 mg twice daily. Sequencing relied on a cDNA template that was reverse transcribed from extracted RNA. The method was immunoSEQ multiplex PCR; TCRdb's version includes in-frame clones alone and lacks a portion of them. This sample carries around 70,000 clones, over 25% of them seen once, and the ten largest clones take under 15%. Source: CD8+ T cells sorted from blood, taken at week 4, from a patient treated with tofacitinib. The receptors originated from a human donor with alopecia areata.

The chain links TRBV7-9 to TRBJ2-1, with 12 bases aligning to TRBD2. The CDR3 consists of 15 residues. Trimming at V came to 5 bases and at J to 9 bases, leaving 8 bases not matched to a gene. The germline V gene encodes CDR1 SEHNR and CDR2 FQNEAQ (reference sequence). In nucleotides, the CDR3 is TGTGCCAGCAGCCAACCGGCGACTAGCGGGAGTGAGCAGTTCTTC. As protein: CASSQPATSGSEQFF.

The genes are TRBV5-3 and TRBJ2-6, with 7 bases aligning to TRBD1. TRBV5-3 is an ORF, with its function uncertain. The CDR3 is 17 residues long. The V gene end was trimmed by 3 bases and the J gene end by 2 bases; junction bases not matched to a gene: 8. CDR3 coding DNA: TGTGCCAGAAGCTCAAGAACAACAGGGGCTGGGGCCAACGTCCTGACTTTC. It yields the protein CARSSRTTGAGANVLTF.

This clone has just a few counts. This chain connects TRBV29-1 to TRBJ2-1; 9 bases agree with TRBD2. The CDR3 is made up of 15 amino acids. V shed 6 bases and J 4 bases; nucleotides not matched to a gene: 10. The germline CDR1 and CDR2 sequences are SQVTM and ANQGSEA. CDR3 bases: TGCAGCGTAGGCCGACTAGCGGAGTTATACAATGAGCAGTTCTTC. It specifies CSVGRLAELYNEQFF.

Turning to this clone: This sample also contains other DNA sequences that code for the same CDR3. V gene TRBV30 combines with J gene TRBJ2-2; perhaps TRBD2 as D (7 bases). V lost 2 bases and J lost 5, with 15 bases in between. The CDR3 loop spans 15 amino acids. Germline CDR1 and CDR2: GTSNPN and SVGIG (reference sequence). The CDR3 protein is CAWSIWEGVTGELFF. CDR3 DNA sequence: TGTGCCTGGAGTATCTGGGAGGGGGTTACCGGGGAGCTGTTTTTT.

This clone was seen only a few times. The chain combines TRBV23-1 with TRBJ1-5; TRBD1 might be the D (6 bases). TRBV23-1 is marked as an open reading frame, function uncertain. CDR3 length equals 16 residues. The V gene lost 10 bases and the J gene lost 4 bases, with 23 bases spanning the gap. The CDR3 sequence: CATMGASGSRNQPQHF. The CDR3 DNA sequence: TGCGCCACCATGGGGGCCAGCGGCAGCCGAAATCAGCCCCAGCATTTT.

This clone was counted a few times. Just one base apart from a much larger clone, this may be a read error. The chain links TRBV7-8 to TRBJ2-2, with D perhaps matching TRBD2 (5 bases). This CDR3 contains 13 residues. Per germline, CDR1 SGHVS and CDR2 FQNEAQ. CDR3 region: CASSLVQTGEPFF. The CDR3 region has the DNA TGTGCCAGCAGCTTAGTGCAGACCGGGGAGCCGTTTTTT.

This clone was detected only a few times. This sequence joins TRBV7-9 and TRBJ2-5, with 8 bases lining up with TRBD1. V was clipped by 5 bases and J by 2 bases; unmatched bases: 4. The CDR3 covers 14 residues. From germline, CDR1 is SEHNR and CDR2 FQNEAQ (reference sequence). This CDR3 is CASSPRDRQETQYF. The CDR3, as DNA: TGTGCCAGCAGCCCCCGGGACAGGCAAGAGACCCAGTACTTC.

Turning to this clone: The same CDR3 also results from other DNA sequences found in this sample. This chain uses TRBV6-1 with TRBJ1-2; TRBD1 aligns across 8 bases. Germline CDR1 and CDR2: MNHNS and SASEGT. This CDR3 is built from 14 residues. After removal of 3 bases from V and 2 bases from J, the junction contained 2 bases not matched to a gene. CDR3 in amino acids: CASSEWTGNYGYTF. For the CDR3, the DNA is TGTGCCAGCAGTGAGTGGACAGGGAACTATGGCTACACCTTC.

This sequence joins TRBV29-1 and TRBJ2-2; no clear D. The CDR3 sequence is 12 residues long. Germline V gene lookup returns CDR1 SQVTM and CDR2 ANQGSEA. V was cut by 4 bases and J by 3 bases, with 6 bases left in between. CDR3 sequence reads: CSVVAHTGELFF. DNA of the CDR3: TGCAGCGTTGTTGCCCACACCGGGGAGCTGTTTTTT.

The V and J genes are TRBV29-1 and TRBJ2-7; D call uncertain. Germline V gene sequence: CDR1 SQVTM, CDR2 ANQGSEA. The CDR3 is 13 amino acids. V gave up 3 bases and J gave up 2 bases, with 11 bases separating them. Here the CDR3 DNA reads TGCAGCGTTGAGGAACAGACAACCTACGAGCAGTACTTC. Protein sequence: CSVEEQTTYEQYF.

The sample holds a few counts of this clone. The CDR3 sequence: CSVGGARDTQYF. The CDR3, as DNA: TGCAGCGTTGGAGGAGCGCGGGATACGCAGTATTTT. J is TRBJ2-3 and V is TRBV29-1; D gene ambiguous. This CDR3 region has 12 residues. V was shortened by 4 bases and J by 6 bases, with 11 bases between the two germline ends. Germline CDR1 reads SQVTM; CDR2 reads ANQGSEA.

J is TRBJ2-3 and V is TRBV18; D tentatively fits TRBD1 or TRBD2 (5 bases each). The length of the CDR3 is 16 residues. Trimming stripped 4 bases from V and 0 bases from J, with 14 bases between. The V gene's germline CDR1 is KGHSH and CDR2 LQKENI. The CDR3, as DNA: TGTGCCAGCTCACTACCCCGGGACGCAAGCACAGATACGCAGTATTTT. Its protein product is CASSLPRDASTDTQYF.

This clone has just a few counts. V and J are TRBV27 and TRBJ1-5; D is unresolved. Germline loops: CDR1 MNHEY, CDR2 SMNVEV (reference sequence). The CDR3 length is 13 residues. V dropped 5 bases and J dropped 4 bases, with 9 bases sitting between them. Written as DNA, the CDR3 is TGTGCCAGCAGTCCCCGACCGAATCAGCCCCAGCATTTT. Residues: CASSPRPNQPQHF.

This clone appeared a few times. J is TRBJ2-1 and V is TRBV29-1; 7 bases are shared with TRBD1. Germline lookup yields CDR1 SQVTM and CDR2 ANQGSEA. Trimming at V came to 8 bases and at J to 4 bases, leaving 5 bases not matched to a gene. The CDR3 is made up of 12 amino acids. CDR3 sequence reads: CSSGTAYNEQFF. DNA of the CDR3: TGCAGCTCCGGGACAGCATACAATGAGCAGTTCTTC.

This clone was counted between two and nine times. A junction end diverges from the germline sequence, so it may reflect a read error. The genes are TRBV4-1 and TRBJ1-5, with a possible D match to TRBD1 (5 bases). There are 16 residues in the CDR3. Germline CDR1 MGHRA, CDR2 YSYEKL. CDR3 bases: TGCGCCAGCAGCAAAGAGTGGCAGGGCGGCAATCAGCCCCAGCATTTT. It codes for CASSKEWQGGNQPQHF.

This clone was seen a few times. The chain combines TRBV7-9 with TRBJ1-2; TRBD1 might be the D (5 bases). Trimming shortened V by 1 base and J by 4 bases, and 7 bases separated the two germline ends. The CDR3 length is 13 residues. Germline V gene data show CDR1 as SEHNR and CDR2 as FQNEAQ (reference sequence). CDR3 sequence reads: CASSLGQSYGYTF. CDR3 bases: TGTGCCAGCAGCTTAGGACAGAGCTATGGCTACACCTTC.

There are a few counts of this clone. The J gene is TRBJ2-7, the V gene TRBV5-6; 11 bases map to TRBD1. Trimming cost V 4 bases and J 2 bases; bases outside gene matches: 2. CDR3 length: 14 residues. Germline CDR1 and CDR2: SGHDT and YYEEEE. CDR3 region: CASSLGQGAYEQYF. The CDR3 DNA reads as TGTGCCAGCAGCCTGGGACAGGGGGCCTACGAGCAGTACTTC.

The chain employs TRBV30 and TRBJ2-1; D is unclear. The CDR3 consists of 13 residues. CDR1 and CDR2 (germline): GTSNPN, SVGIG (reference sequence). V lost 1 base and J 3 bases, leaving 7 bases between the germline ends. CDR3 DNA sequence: TGTGCCTGGAGTGACTCCGTCTACAATGAGCAGTTCTTC. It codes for CAWSDSVYNEQFF.

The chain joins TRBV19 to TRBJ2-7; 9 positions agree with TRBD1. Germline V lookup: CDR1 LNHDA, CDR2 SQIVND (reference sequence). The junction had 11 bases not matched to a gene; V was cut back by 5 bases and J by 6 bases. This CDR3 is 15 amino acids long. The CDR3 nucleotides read TGTGCCAGTAGTCCCTGGGGGACAGGGTCGTCCGAGCAGTACTTC. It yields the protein CASSPWGTGSSEQYF.

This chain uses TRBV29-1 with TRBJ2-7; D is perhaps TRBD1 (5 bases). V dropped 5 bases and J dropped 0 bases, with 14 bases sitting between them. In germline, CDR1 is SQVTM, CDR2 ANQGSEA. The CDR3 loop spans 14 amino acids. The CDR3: CSVLGAASSYEQYF. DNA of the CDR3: TGCAGCGTTCTAGGGGCAGCTAGCTCCTACGAGCAGTACTTC.

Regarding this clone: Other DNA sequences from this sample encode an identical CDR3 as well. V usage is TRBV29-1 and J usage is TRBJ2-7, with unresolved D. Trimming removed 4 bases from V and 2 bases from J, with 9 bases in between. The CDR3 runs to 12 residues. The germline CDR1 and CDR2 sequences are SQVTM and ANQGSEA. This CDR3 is CSVVGLTYEQYF. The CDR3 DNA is TGCAGCGTTGTAGGCCTCACCTACGAGCAGTACTTC.